Described below is a single T cell receptor beta chain sequence and its context. The sample is drawn from a study of blood T cells in healthy people across ages. This CDR3 comprises 20 residues. J was trimmed by 3 bases and V by 0 bases; bases with no gene match: 15. Germline values: CDR1 DFQATT, CDR2 SNEGSKA (reference sequence). Together with a sample-barcoded 5' primer, a J-beta primer mix was included in a second PCR lasting about 7 to 12 cycles. Every sample gave at least 2.5 million paired-end reads containing CDR3. TCRdb reprocessed the 5' RACE reads with MiXCR, giving one entry per CDR3 protein. The sample carries some 760,000 distinct CDR3 sequences, 20% to 30% recorded once. These data are also associated with another study on T cells of mothers and their children.

The source material was blood. The chain carries TRBV20-1 and TRBJ2-7, with 15 bases aligning to TRBD2. This clonotype originated in a boy between 10 and 17 years old in good health. Here the CDR3 reads CSAREFRTSGRAASYYEQYF. The CDR3 region has the DNA TGCAGTGCTAGAGAATTTAGGACTAGCGGGAGGGCCGCTTCGTACTACGAGCAGTACTTC.